A single sample gave rise to the 2 T cell receptor beta chains below, sequenced in a study of cytomegalovirus exposure and HLA in healthy donors. TCRdb keeps only in-frame clones here, not all; method: immunoSEQ multiplex PCR. The table records 120,000 or so clones, around nine tenths of them present only once. Source material: PBMCs. These receptors were taken from a woman between 18 and 30 years old in good health and CMV-seronegative.

The genes are TRBV14 and TRBJ1-1; D might be TRBD1 (6 bases). The CDR3 contains 13 residues. V was pared by 5 bases and J by 4 bases, with 11 bases between. Germline V lookup: CDR1 SGHDN, CDR2 FVKESK. CDR3 nucleotide sequence: TGTGCCAGCAGCGCACAGGGAATCACTGAAGCTTTCTTT. Residues: CASSAQGITEAFF. The entire variable domain, with the rest obtained from reference TRBV14 and TRBJ1-1, is as follows: EAGVTQFPSHSVIEKGQTVTLRCDPISGHDNLYWYRRVMGKEIKFLLHFVKESKQDESGMPNNRFLAERTGGTYSTLKVQPAELEDSGVYFCASSAQGITEAFFGQGTRLTVV.

The chain is built from TRBV28 and TRBJ2-7; 8 bases fit TRBD1. The CDR3 has 13 amino acids. CDR1 and CDR2 from the germline V gene are MDHEN and SYDVKM. With 0 bases clipped from V and 5 bases from J, the junction kept 0 bases outside the gene matches. In DNA form, the CDR3 reads TGTGCCAGCAGTTTATGGGACAGGGACGAGCAGTACTTC. Protein sequence: CASSLWDRDEQYF. Full variable domain (rest looked up from reference TRBV28 and TRBJ2-7): DVKVTQSSRYLVKRTGEKVFLECVQDMDHENMFWYRQDPGLGLRLIYFSYDVKMKEKGDIPEGYSVSREKKERFSLILESASTNQTSMYLCASSLWDRDEQYFGPGTRLTVT.